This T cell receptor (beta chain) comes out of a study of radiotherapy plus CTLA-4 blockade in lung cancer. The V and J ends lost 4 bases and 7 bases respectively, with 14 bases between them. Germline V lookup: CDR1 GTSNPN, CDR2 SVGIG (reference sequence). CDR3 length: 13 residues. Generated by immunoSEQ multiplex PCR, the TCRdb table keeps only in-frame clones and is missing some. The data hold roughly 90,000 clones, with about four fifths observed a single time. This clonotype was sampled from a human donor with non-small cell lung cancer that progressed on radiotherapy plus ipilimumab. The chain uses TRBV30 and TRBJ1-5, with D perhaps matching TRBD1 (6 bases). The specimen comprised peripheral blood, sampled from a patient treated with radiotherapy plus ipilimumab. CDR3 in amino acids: CAWTGQRGQPQHF. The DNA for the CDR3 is TGTGCCTGGACCGGACAGAGGGGACAGCCCCAGCATTTT.